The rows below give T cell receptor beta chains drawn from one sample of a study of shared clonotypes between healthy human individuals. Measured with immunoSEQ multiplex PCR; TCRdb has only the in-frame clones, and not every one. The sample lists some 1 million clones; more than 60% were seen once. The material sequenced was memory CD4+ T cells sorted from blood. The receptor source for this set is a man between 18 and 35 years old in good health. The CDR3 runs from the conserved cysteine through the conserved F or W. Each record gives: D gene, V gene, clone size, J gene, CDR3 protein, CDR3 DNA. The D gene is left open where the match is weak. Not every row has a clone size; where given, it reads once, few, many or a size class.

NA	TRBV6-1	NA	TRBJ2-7	CASRGDRLYEQYF	TGTGCCAGCAGGGGAGACAGACTCTACGAGCAGTACTTC
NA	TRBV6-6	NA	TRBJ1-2	CASSYAGGYTF	TGTGCCAGCAGTTATGCTGGGGGCTACACCTTC
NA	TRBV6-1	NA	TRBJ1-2	CASSAETPGGVMNYGYTF	TGTGCCAGCAGTGCCGAAACGCCCGGGGGGGTAATGAACTATGGCTACACCTTC
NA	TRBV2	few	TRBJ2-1	CASSELGSPGSYNEQFF	TGTGCCAGCAGTGAATTGGGGTCCCCCGGCTCCTACAATGAGCAGTTCTTC
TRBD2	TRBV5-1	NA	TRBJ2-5	CASRRGTSEETQYF	TGCGCCAGCAGAAGAGGGACTAGCGAAGAGACCCAGTACTTC
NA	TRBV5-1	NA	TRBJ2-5	CASKFGLQEETQYF	TGCGCCAGCAAGTTTGGGCTACAGGAAGAGACCCAGTACTTC
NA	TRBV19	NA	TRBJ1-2	CASTSMPPHGYTF	TGTGCCAGTACCTCGATGCCGCCGCATGGCTACACCTTC
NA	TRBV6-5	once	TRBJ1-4	CASSYSRGRSEKLFF	TGTGCCAGCAGTTACTCTAGGGGAAGAAGTGAAAAACTGTTTTTT
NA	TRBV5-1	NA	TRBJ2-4	CASRTKQDHLAKNIQYF	TGCGCCAGCAGAACTAAACAGGACCATCTAGCCAAAAACATTCAGTACTTC
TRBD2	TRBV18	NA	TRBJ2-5	CASSPLRTSGPETQYF	TGTGCCAGCTCACCACTGCGGACTAGCGGTCCGGAGACCCAGTACTTC
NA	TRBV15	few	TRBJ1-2	CATSREVGINYGYTF	TGTGCCACCAGCAGAGAAGTCGGGATTAACTATGGCTACACCTTC
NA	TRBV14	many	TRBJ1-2	CASSPRVHYGYTF	TGTGCCAGCAGCCCACGGGTACACTATGGCTACACCTTC
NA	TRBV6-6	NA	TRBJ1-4	CASSSIQGVGEKLFF	TGTGCCAGCAGTTCAATACAGGGAGTTGGGGAAAAACTGTTTTTT
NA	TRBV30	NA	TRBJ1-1	CAWSVGGRMNTEAFF	TGTGCCTGGAGTGTAGGGGGTAGAATGAACACTGAAGCTTTCTTT
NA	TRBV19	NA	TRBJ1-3	CASSIFTGFSGNTIYF	TGTGCCAGTAGTATATTCACTGGTTTCTCTGGAAACACCATATATTTT
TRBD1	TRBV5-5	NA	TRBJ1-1	CASSTRTGNTEAFF	TGTGCCAGCAGCACCAGGACAGGGAACACTGAAGCTTTCTTT
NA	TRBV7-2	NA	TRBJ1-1	CASSYDPTGKTEAFF	TGTGCCAGCAGCTACGACCCTACAGGGAAGACTGAAGCTTTCTTT
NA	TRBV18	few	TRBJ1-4	CASSPSGDGNGKLFF	TGTGCCAGCTCACCATCGGGGGATGGTAATGGAAAACTGTTTTTT
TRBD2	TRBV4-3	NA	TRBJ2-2	CASSQDRAGGGNTGELFF	TGCGCCAGCAGCCAAGATAGGGCGGGAGGGGGGAACACCGGGGAGCTGTTTTTT
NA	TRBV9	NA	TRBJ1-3	CASSAGTVDGTIYF	TGTGCCAGCAGCGCCGGGACCGTTGACGGCACCATATATTTT
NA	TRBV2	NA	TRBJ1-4	CASSVTGGHEKLFF	TGTGCCAGCAGTGTCACGGGGGGCCATGAAAAACTGTTTTTT
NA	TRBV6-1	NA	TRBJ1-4	CASSEIGTGVEKLFF	TGTGCCAGCAGTGAGATCGGGACGGGAGTTGAAAAACTGTTTTTT
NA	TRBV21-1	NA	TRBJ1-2	CASSKGTLYGYTF	TGTGCCAGCAGCAAAGGGACCCTCTATGGCTACACCTTC
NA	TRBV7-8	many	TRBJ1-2	CASSLREGSYGYTF	TGTGCCAGCAGCTTAAGGGAAGGGTCCTATGGCTACACCTTC
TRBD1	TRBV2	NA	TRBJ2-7	CASSKDRGYEQYF	TGTGCCAGCAGTAAGGACAGGGGGTACGAGCAGTACTTC
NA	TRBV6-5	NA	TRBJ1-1	CASSYSGQPNTEAFF	TGTGCCAGCAGTTACTCTGGTCAACCGAACACTGAAGCTTTCTTT
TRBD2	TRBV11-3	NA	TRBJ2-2	CASSHGLAGPSTGELFF	TGTGCCAGCAGCCATGGACTAGCGGGACCCTCGACCGGGGAGCTGTTTTTT
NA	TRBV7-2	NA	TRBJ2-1	CASSLGVGKELFF	TGTGCCAGCAGCTTAGGCGTCGGGAAGGAACTGTTCTTC
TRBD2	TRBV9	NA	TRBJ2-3	CASSVPLAGLTDTQYF	TGTGCCAGCAGCGTTCCCCTAGCGGGACTTACAGATACGCAGTATTTT
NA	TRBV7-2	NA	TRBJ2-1	CASSLRAYNEQFF	TGTGCCAGCAGCTTAAGGGCTTACAATGAGCAGTTCTTC
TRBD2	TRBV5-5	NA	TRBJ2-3	CASSFTSGRAQGWADTQYF	TGTGCCAGCAGCTTTACTAGCGGGAGGGCGCAGGGTTGGGCAGATACGCAGTATTTT
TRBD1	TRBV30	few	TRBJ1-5	CAWTPQGFGNQPQHF	TGTGCCTGGACCCCACAGGGGTTTGGCAATCAGCCCCAGCATTTT
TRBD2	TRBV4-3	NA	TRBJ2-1	CASSQAPGTSGRYGQFF	TGCGCCAGCAGCCAAGCCCCCGGGACTAGCGGGAGGTATGGGCAGTTCTTC
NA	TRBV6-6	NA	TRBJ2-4	CASSSKGGAKNIQYF	TGTGCCAGCAGCTCGAAGGGGGGGGCCAAAAACATTCAGTACTTC
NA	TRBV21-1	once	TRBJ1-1	CASSKDLPTEAFF	TGTGCCAGCAGCAAAGACCTGCCTACTGAAGCTTTCTTT
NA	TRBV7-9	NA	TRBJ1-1	CASSLFRTTTVGEAFF	TGTGCCAGCAGCTTATTCCGGACAACAACTGTCGGTGAAGCTTTCTTT
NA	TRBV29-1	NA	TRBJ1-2	CSVEEVHREGFGYTF	TGCAGCGTTGAAGAGGTTCACAGAGAAGGTTTTGGCTACACCTTC